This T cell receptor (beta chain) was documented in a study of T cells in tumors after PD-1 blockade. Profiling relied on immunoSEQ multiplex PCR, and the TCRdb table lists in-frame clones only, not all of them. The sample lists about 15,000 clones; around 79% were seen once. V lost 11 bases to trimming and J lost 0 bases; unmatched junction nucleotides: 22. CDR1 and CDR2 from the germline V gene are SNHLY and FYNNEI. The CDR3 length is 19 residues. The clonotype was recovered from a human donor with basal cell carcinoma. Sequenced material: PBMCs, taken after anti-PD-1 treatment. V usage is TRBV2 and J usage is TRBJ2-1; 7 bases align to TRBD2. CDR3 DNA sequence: TGTGCCCGCTGTTATGGGTGGGGGGGGGTGGGGAGCTCCTACAATGAGCAGTTCTTC. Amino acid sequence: CARCYGWGGVGSSYNEQFF.